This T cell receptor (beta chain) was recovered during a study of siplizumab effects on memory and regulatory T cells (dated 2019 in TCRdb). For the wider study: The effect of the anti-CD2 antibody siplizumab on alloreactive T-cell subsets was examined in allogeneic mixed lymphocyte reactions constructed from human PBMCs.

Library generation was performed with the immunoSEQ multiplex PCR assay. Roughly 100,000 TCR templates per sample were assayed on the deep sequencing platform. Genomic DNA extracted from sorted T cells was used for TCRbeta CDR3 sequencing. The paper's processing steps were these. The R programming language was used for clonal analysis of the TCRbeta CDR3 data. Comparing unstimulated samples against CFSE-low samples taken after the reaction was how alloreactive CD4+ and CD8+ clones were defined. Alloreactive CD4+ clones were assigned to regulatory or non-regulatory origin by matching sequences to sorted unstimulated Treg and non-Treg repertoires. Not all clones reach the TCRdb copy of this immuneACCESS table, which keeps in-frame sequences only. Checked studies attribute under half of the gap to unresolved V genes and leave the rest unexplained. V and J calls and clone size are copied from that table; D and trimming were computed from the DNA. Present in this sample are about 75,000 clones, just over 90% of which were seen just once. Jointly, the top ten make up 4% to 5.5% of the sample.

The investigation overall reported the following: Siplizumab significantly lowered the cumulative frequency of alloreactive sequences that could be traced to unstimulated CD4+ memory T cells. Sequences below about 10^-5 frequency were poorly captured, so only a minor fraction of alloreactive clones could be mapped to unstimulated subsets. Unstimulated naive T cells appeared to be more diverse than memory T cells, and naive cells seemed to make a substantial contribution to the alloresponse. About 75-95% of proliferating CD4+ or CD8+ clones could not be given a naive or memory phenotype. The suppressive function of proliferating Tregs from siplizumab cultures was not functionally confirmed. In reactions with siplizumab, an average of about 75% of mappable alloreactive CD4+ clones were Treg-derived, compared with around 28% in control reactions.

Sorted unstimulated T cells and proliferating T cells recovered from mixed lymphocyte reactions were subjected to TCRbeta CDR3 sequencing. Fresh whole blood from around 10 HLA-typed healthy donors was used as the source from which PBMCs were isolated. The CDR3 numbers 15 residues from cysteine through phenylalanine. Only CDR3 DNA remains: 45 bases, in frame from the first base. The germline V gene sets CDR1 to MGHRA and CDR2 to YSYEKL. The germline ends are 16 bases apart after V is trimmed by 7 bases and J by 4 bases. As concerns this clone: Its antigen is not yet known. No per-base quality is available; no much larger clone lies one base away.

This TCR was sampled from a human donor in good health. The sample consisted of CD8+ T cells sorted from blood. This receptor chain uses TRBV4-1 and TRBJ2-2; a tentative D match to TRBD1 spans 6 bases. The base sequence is TGCGCCAGCAAACCTTCAGGGGCAGGCACCGGGGAGCTGTTTTTT. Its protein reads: CASKPSGAGTGELFF.